This entry lists 29 T cell receptor beta chains sequenced from one sample in a study of blood T cell repertoires in COVID-19. Clones were read by immunoSEQ multiplex PCR, and TCRdb kept only the in-frame ones, dropping some. The sample contains roughly 350,000 clones, more than 90% of which appear only once. The sample was PBMCs or T cells enriched from blood (not recorded which). These receptors were obtained from a woman aged 25 to 45 who had recovered from COVID-19.

The V call is TRBV7-9, the J call TRBJ1-5; the match to TRBD1 covers 8 bases. Trimming at V came to 5 bases and at J to 1 base, leaving 10 bases not matched to a gene. The CDR3 covers 17 residues. Germline V CDR1 and CDR2: SEHNR, FQNEAQ (reference sequence). The CDR3 region has the DNA TGTGCCAGCAGCCGACCAACGGACAGGGCCAGCAATCAGCCCCAGCATTTT. It encodes CASSRPTDRASNQPQHF.

The rearrangement uses TRBV19 and TRBJ2-7; perhaps TRBD1 as D (6 bases). V was shortened by 0 bases and J by 6 bases, with 15 bases between the two germline ends. Germline CDR1 is LNHDA and CDR2 is SQIVND (reference sequence). There are 15 residues in the CDR3. CDR3 loop: CASSIEGRGWGEQYF. The CDR3 DNA is TGTGCCAGTAGTATAGAGGGCAGGGGATGGGGCGAGCAGTACTTC.

Written as DNA, the CDR3 is TGTGCCAGCTCACCCCCCCCAGGGGGCGTCGACGAGCAGTACTTC. Its translation: CASSPPPGGVDEQYF. The V and J genes are TRBV18 and TRBJ2-7, with 8 bases aligning to TRBD1. This CDR3 contains 15 residues. The germline V gene has CDR1 KGHSH and CDR2 LQKENI. J gave up 5 bases and V 3 bases, and 9 bases lay outside the gene matches.

This clone is a singleton in its sample. The chain is built from TRBV28 and TRBJ1-1; D remains ambiguous. With 10 bases removed from V and 6 bases from J, the gap between germline ends came to 15 bases. CDR1 MDHEN and CDR2 SYDVKM come from the germline V gene. The CDR3 extends over 12 amino acids. The CDR3 is CATWLRGAEAFF. The CDR3 DNA reads as TGTGCCACCTGGCTCCGCGGCGCTGAAGCTTTCTTT. The variable domain in full, with the rest retrieved from reference TRBV28 and TRBJ1-1, is DVKVTQSSRYLVKRTGEKVFLECVQDMDHENMFWYRQDPGLGLRLIYFSYDVKMKEKGDIPEGYSVSREKKERFSLILESASTNQTSMYLCATWLRGAEAFFGQGTRLTVV.

The chain combines TRBV21-1 with TRBJ1-5. TRBV21-1 represents a pseudogene. The CDR3 consists of 18 residues. CDR3 residues: CATGAKGRALYSNQPQHF. The DNA for the CDR3 is TGTGCCACCGGGGCAAAAGGGAGGGCCTTGTATAGCAATCAGCCCCAGCATTTT.

CDR3 sequence reads: CASSLATYNEQFF. The CDR3 DNA follows: TGTGCCAGCAGCTTAGCCACCTACAATGAGCAGTTCTTC. This rearrangement joins TRBV7-8 to TRBJ2-1; the D is unclear. With 0 bases removed from V and 2 bases from J, the gap between germline ends came to 2 bases. The CDR3 is 13 residues long. Per germline, CDR1 SGHVS and CDR2 FQNEAQ.

The chain links TRBV19 to TRBJ2-1, with 12 nucleotides matching TRBD2. In germline, CDR1 is LNHDA, CDR2 SQIVND (reference sequence). CDR3 size: 18 residues. The V segment lost 4 bases and the J segment 8 bases; nucleotides outside the gene matches: 15. DNA of the CDR3: TGTGCCAGTAGTAGAAAGACTAGCGGGGGATCCTCGGGCCATGAGCAGTTCTTC. It translates to CASSRKTSGGSSGHEQFF.

The CDR3 nucleotides read TGTGCCAGCAGCGTAGTGGCGGGGGAAGCCACAGATACGCAGTATTTT. The encoded protein is CASSVVAGEATDTQYF. This chain links TRBV9 with TRBJ2-3; TRBD2 matches at 7 bases. The germline V gene encodes CDR1 SGDLS and CDR2 YYNGEE. This CDR3 has 16 residues. V dropped 0 bases and J dropped 2; count of bases not matched to a gene: 6.

The chain employs TRBV28 and TRBJ2-1, with a tentative D call TRBD1 (6 bases). The V and J ends lost 8 bases and 5 bases respectively, with 19 bases between them. Germline values: CDR1 MDHEN, CDR2 SYDVKM. This CDR3 is built from 15 residues. The CDR3 bases are TGTGCCAGCTTAAACCCCGGTAGGGGGAACAATGAGCAGTTCTTC. Translated, it gives CASLNPGRGNNEQFF.

The chain uses TRBV6-5 and TRBJ1-5; TRBD1 matches 8 bases. The V and J ends lost 6 bases and 7 bases, in that order; junction bases with no gene match: 5. This CDR3 is built from 13 residues. Germline V gene lookup returns CDR1 MNHEY and CDR2 SVGAGI. The CDR3 region is CASRLQGGQPQHF. The CDR3 nucleotides are TGTGCCAGCAGACTACAGGGGGGACAGCCCCAGCATTTT.

The rearrangement joins TRBV27 to TRBJ2-1, with D perhaps matching TRBD2 (6 bases). V gave up 4 bases and J gave up 4 bases, with 20 bases separating them. Per germline, CDR1 MNHEY and CDR2 SMNVEV (reference sequence). This CDR3 is 17 amino acids long. CDR3 DNA: TGTGCCAGCAGTTGGGTCCAGGGAGGCCCCACATACAATGAGCAGTTCTTC. Translated, it gives CASSWVQGGPTYNEQFF.

V and J are TRBV15 and TRBJ2-1; TRBD2 might be the D (6 bases). The CDR3 loop spans 16 amino acids. The V end was cut by 1 base, the J end by 7 bases, with 17 bases between. CDR1 and CDR2 (germline): LNHNV, YYDKDF (reference sequence). CDR3 region: CATSRGRAGPHNEQFF. CDR3 bases: TGTGCCACCAGCAGAGGGCGGGCGGGGCCCCATAATGAGCAGTTCTTC.

The chain employs TRBV4-1 and TRBJ2-5; 7 bases are a match to TRBD2. The germline V gene encodes CDR1 MGHRA and CDR2 YSYEKL. CDR3 length equals 16 residues. V gave up 0 bases and J gave up 5 bases; unmatched junction bases: 9. CDR3 protein: CASSQEAPGGVETQYF. The CDR3 coding sequence is TGCGCCAGCAGCCAAGAGGCTCCGGGAGGAGTTGAGACCCAGTACTTC.

Concerning this clone: The junction departs from the called germline gene at one end, perhaps through a read error. The rearrangement joins TRBV7-2 to TRBJ2-7; 9 nucleotides align to TRBD2. CDR3 size: 15 residues. CDR1 is SGHTA and CDR2 is FQGNSA in the germline V gene. CDR3 bases: TGTGCCAGCAGATTAGCGGGAGTAATATCCTACGAGCAGTACTTC. Its protein is CASRLAGVISYEQYF. Full variable domain (rest looked up from reference TRBV7-2 and TRBJ2-7): GAGVSQSPSNKVTEKGKDVELRCDPISGHTALYWYRQSLGQGLEFLIYFQGNSAPDKSGLPSDRFSAERTGGSVSTLTIQRTQQEDSAVYLCASRLAGVISYEQYFGPGTRLTVT.

The chain is built from TRBV4-1 and TRBJ1-1; weak D call: TRBD1 (5 bases). Trimming took off 3 bases at V and 11 bases at J, with 16 bases between the two ends. CDR3 length equals 13 residues. The germline gives CDR1 MGHRA, CDR2 YSYEKL. The CDR3 DNA reads as TGCGCCAGCAGCCATCATATGGGCAGGGCTGCTTTCTTT. This gives the protein CASSHHMGRAAFF.

V gene TRBV19 combines with J gene TRBJ1-3; no clear D. Per germline, CDR1 LNHDA and CDR2 SQIVND (reference sequence). The CDR3 covers 12 residues. The ends were cut back, 5 bases at V and 0 bases at J, with 2 bases in the middle. The CDR3 loop reads CASSLSGNTIYF. DNA for the CDR3: TGTGCCAGTAGTCTCTCTGGAAACACCATATATTTT.

The CDR3 reads CASSDRTSGYNEQFF. CDR3 coding DNA: TGTGCCAGCAGTGACCGGACTAGCGGTTACAATGAGCAGTTCTTC. The chain couples TRBV2 to TRBJ2-1; 10 positions match TRBD2. Per the germline V gene, CDR1 is SNHLY and CDR2 is FYNNEI. Trimming cost V 3 bases and J 4 bases; bases outside gene matches: 3. The CDR3 length is 15 residues. The whole variable domain, filled in from reference TRBV2 and TRBJ2-1, reads EPEVTQTPSHQVTQMGQEVILRCVPISNHLYFYWYRQILGQKVEFLVSFYNNEISEKSEIFDDQFSVERPDGSNFTLKIRSTKLEDSAMYFCASSDRTSGYNEQFFGPGTRLTVL.

This clone appeared a single time. J is TRBJ2-2 and V is TRBV19, with TRBD2 as a possible D gene (5 bases). The CDR3 is 14 amino acids. CDR1 and CDR2 (germline): LNHDA, SQIVND (reference sequence). Trimming pared 6 bases from V and 4 bases from J, leaving 12 bases between. CDR3 DNA sequence: TGTGCCAGTAGCCCGACTATCACCACCGGGGAGCTGTTTTTT. Translation: CASSPTITTGELFF.

The rearrangement joins TRBV7-2 to TRBJ1-6; TRBD1 is a possible D gene (6 bases). V lost 3 bases to trimming and J lost 9 bases, with 12 bases between them. CDR1 and CDR2 from the germline V gene are SGHTA and FQGNSA. There are 14 residues in the CDR3. The CDR3 coding sequence is TGTGCCAGCAGCTTCAAACAGGGTTTTTCACCCCTCCACTTT. It specifies CASSFKQGFSPLHF.

The chain is built from TRBV7-2 and TRBJ1-6; D not certain. Germline V gives CDR1 SGHTA, CDR2 FQGNSA. This CDR3 has 14 amino acids. The germline V and J ends were trimmed by 2 bases and 9 bases, with 11 bases remaining between them. In DNA form, the CDR3 reads TGTGCCAGCAGCTTACCGGGATTAGGTTCACCCCTCCACTTT. As protein: CASSLPGLGSPLHF. Full variable domain (outside the CDR3, taken from reference TRBV7-2 and TRBJ1-6): GAGVSQSPSNKVTEKGKDVELRCDPISGHTALYWYRQSLGQGLEFLIYFQGNSAPDKSGLPSDRFSAERTGGSVSTLTIQRTQQEDSAVYLCASSLPGLGSPLHFGNGTRLTVT.

The CDR3 DNA reads as TGCAGCGTTGAGGGGGCCGCTGAAGCTTTCTTT. It is translated as CSVEGAAEAFF. The chain has TRBV29-1 and TRBJ1-1, with a tentative D call TRBD1 (6 bases). The CDR3 extends over 11 amino acids. CDR1 SQVTM and CDR2 ANQGSEA come from the germline V gene. V lost 3 bases, J lost 6 bases, and 8 bases lay in between.

The chain recombines TRBV5-4 with TRBJ2-3, with 9 bases that match TRBD2. CDR1 is SGHNT, CDR2 YYREEE, per germline (reference sequence). The length of the CDR3 is 18 residues. The V gene end was trimmed by 4 bases and the J gene end by 4 bases; junction bases not matched to a gene: 16. CDR3 residues: CASSPSPGAGGRPDTQYF. CDR3 nucleotide sequence: TGTGCCAGCAGCCCCTCACCTGGGGCGGGGGGGCGCCCAGATACGCAGTATTTT.

On this clone: Other DNA sequences in the same sample also yield this CDR3. The V call is TRBV2, the J call TRBJ2-5; 12 nucleotides agree with TRBD1. Trimming at V came to 4 bases and at J to 5 bases, leaving 5 bases not matched to a gene. There are 15 residues in the CDR3. The germline gives CDR1 SNHLY, CDR2 FYNNEI. In DNA, the CDR3 is TGTGCCAGCAGTGCGGGACAGGGGGCGTGGGAGACCCAGTACTTC. Protein sequence: CASSAGQGAWETQYF.

The chain combines TRBV2 with TRBJ1-1; D not resolved. This CDR3 is 13 amino acids long. The V end was cut by 3 bases, the J end by 5 bases, with 10 bases between. Per the germline V gene, CDR1 is SNHLY and CDR2 is FYNNEI. This chain's CDR3 is CASSEGVGTEAFF. CDR3 nucleotides: TGTGCCAGCAGTGAGGGCGTTGGGACTGAAGCTTTCTTT.

V usage is TRBV7-6 and J usage is TRBJ2-7; D is unresolved. Per germline, CDR1 SGHVS and CDR2 FNYEAQ. This CDR3 region has 12 residues. The V and J ends lost 5 bases and 5 bases respectively, with 10 bases between them. The CDR3 protein is CASSPLGHEQYF. CDR3 DNA sequence: TGTGCCAGCAGCCCCCTCGGTCACGAGCAGTACTTC.

This rearrangement joins TRBV7-9 to TRBJ2-1; D possibly corresponds to TRBD2 (5 bases). Between the trimmed V and J ends, which lost 3 bases and 11 bases, there was a span of 11 bases. There are 12 residues in the CDR3. Germline CDR1 SEHNR, CDR2 FQNEAQ (reference sequence). The CDR3: CASSFGSGKQFF. The DNA for the CDR3 is TGTGCCAGCAGCTTCGGATCGGGGAAGCAGTTCTTC. The complete variable domain, with remaining parts taken from reference TRBV7-9 and TRBJ2-1, reads DTGVSQNPRHKITKRGQNVTFRCDPISEHNRLYWYRQTLGQGPEFLTYFQNEAQLEKSRLLSDRFSAERPKGSFSTLEIQRTEQGDSAMYLCASSFGSGKQFFGPGTRLTVL.

This chain uses TRBV2 with TRBJ1-2; maybe TRBD1 (6 bases). Germline assignment: CDR1 SNHLY and CDR2 FYNNEI. V was clipped by 6 bases and J by 7 bases, with 21 bases between them. The CDR3 has 15 amino acids. CDR3 nucleotide sequence: TGTGCCAGCAGGGGACAACAACAGGGTTTTGGTGGCTACACCTTC. It specifies CASRGQQQGFGGYTF.

This clone was seen once. The rearrangement joins TRBV18 to TRBJ1-3; D is unresolved. The germline gives CDR1 KGHSH, CDR2 LQKENI. This CDR3 spans 11 amino acids. V gave up 2 bases and J gave up 8 bases, with 4 bases separating them. The CDR3 region has the DNA TGTGCCAGCTCACCAGCAGACACCATATATTTT. Encoded protein: CASSPADTIYF.

J is TRBJ1-5 and V is TRBV5-6; D is perhaps TRBD1 (6 bases). V lost 4 bases and J 0 bases, leaving 11 bases between the germline ends. The CDR3 has 15 residues. The germline V gene encodes CDR1 SGHDT and CDR2 YYEEEE. CDR3 bases: TGTGCCAGCAGCCAACAGGGCAATAGCAATCAGCCCCAGCATTTT. Amino acids: CASSQQGNSNQPQHF.